This T cell receptor (beta chain) was sequenced for a study of T cell changes during pregnancy in multiple sclerosis (dated 2019 in TCRdb). About the study as a whole: The study examined how the T cell repertoire changed over the course of pregnancy in women with multiple sclerosis.

The CDR3 has 15 amino acids, counting the end cysteine and phenylalanine. The entry retains the CDR3 DNA only, 45 bases that are in frame from base 1. The germline V gene provides CDR1 SNHLY and CDR2 FYNNEI. Trimming removed 4 bases from V and 6 bases from J, leaving 15 bases between the germline ends. With regard to this clone: Its antigen is still unknown. Base quality data are lacking; no much larger clone is found one base away.

The protocol used for the library was the immunoSEQ multiplex PCR assay. What TCRdb holds here is the immuneACCESS table cut down to in-frame rearrangements. Part of the clones is not present; checked against another copy, under half of the missing clones reflect an unresolved V gene, and the others are unexplained. The sample yields 90,000 or so clones; approximately 89% were counted once. The top ten hold roughly 0.91% of the sample. The chain joins TRBV2 to TRBJ2-2, with TRBD2 tentatively as D gene (5 bases match). The sequenced sample was peripheral blood, obtained before pregnancy. The TCR originated in a female donor with multiple sclerosis, enrolled in a pregnancy study. The CDR3 protein sequence reads: CASSAELDFSGELFF. The bases are TGTGCCAGCAGTGCTGAACTAGATTTCTCCGGGGAGCTGTTTTTT. With the rest looked up from the reference TRBV2 and TRBJ2-2 genes rather than sequenced, the full variable domain is EPEVTQTPSHQVTQMGQEVILRCVPISNHLYFYWYRQILGQKVEFLVSFYNNEISEKSEIFDDQFSVERPDGSNFTLKIRSTKLEDSAMYFCASSAELDFSGELFFGEGSRLTVL.